These 26 T cell receptor beta chains share one sample of origin, sequenced in a study of T cell changes during pregnancy in multiple sclerosis. Here immunoSEQ multiplex PCR was the method, and the copy in TCRdb shows in-frame clones only, minus some. The sample records 70,000 to 90,000 clones, 90% to 95% being singletons. Sample: peripheral blood, taken in the second trimester of pregnancy. Every receptor here comes from a female donor in good health, enrolled as a control in a pregnancy study.

The rearrangement joins TRBV7-3 to TRBJ2-1; 8 bases fit TRBD1. The junction had 1 base not matched to a gene; V was cut back by 4 bases and J by 2 bases. Per germline, CDR1 SGHTA and CDR2 FQGTGA. CDR3 length equals 14 residues. The CDR3 is CASSSGQAYNEQFF. CDR3 in DNA: TGTGCCAGCAGCTCGGGACAGGCCTACAATGAGCAGTTCTTC.

V gene TRBV5-6 combines with J gene TRBJ2-5, with D possibly TRBD2 on 6 matching bases. The CDR3 loop spans 15 amino acids. CDR1 is SGHDT and CDR2 is YYEEEE in the germline V gene. The germline V and J ends were trimmed by 0 bases and 1 base, with 10 bases remaining between them. DNA for the CDR3: TGTGCCAGCAGCTTGGTGGACTACACCCAAGAGACCCAGTACTTC. Its protein is CASSLVDYTQETQYF.

CDR3 amino acids: CASSQDGTGGRGTDTQYF. The CDR3 coding sequence is TGCGCCAGCAGCCAAGACGGGACAGGGGGTAGGGGCACAGATACGCAGTATTTT. The J gene is TRBJ2-3, the V gene TRBV5-1; 11 positions agree with TRBD1. V was pared by 4 bases and J by 1 base, with 11 bases of the junction left unmatched. CDR1 is SGHRS, CDR2 YFSETQ, per germline. This CDR3 is 18 amino acids long.

This sequence joins TRBV30 and TRBJ1-5, with D perhaps TRBD1 (6 bases). The CDR3 has 14 amino acids. V shed 3 bases and J shed 2 bases, with 11 bases lying between them. CDR1 GTSNPN and CDR2 SVGIG come from the germline V gene (reference sequence). CDR3 residues: CAWSLGGGNQPQHF. CDR3 nucleotide sequence: TGTGCCTGGAGCCTAGGGGGTGGCAATCAGCCCCAGCATTTT.

The rearrangement links TRBV6-5 to TRBJ2-6, with D possibly TRBD1 on 5 matching bases. CDR1 is MNHEY, CDR2 SVGAGI, per germline. Deletions cut 3 bases from V and 2 bases from J, with 11 bases between. CDR3 length: 16 residues. The CDR3 sequence is CASSYSRTTGANVLTF. The CDR3 region has the DNA TGTGCCAGCAGTTATTCCCGGACAACTGGGGCCAACGTCCTGACTTTC.

The genes are TRBV5-1 and TRBJ2-6; D perhaps matches TRBD1 (5 bases). V gave up 0 bases and J gave up 0 bases, with 7 bases separating them. CDR1 and CDR2 (germline): SGHRS, YFSETQ. CDR3 length equals 16 residues. The CDR3 DNA reads TGCGCCAGCAGCTTGGTTGACAGCTCTGGGGCCAACGTCCTGACTTTC. Its translation: CASSLVDSSGANVLTF.

V gene TRBV6-5 combines with J gene TRBJ1-1; weak D call: TRBD1 (6 bases). Germline CDR1 MNHEY, CDR2 SVGAGI. This CDR3 spans 15 amino acids. The V end was cut by 6 bases, the J end by 3 bases, with 17 bases between. CDR3: CASSLNQGLDTEAFF. The CDR3 DNA is TGTGCCAGCAGCCTTAATCAGGGGCTCGACACTGAAGCTTTCTTT.

This clone was seen a few times. V gene TRBV5-4 combines with J gene TRBJ2-4; TRBD2 matches 8 bases. Trimming at V came to 4 bases and at J to 1 base, leaving 7 bases not matched to a gene. CDR1 SGHNT and CDR2 YYREEE come from the germline V gene (reference sequence). The CDR3 spans 16 residues. The CDR3 here is CASSRGGGGAKNIQYF. The DNA for the CDR3 is TGTGCCAGCAGCCGCGGCGGCGGGGGGGCCAAAAACATTCAGTACTTC. Filled out from reference TRBV5-4 and TRBJ2-4, the complete variable domain reads ETGVTQSPTHLIKTRGQQVTLRCSSQSGHNTVSWYQQALGQGPQFIFQYYREEENGRGNFPPRFSGLQFPNYSSELNVNALELDDSALYLCASSRGGGGAKNIQYFGAGTRLSVL.

The chain couples TRBV27 to TRBJ1-2, with 9 bases identical to TRBD1. CDR3 length: 14 amino acids. In germline, CDR1 is MNHEY, CDR2 SMNVEV (reference sequence). V dropped 5 bases and J dropped 8; count of bases not matched to a gene: 9. The CDR3 loop reads CASSPRDRVGGYTF. The CDR3 DNA is TGTGCCAGCAGTCCAAGGGACAGGGTCGGGGGCTACACCTTC.

The chain has TRBV7-2 and TRBJ1-2, with unresolved D. Germline lookup yields CDR1 SGHTA and CDR2 FQGNSA. V gave up 0 bases and J gave up 5 bases, with 10 bases separating them. This CDR3 has 14 amino acids. The DNA of the CDR3 is TGTGCCAGCAGCTTAGCGGCGCAGGCGTATGGCTACACCTTC. Protein product: CASSLAAQAYGYTF.

This CDR3 reads CASSLTSGGTDTQYF. The CDR3 DNA is TGTGCCAGCAGCTTAACTAGCGGCGGCACAGATACGCAGTATTTT. This rearrangement joins TRBV7-2 to TRBJ2-3, with 8 bases that match TRBD2. This CDR3 is built from 15 residues. J gave up 1 base and V 2 bases, and 2 bases lay outside the gene matches. The germline CDR1 and CDR2 sequences are SGHTA and FQGNSA.

The chain carries TRBV7-8 and TRBJ2-6; D unclear. Germline assignment: CDR1 SGHVS and CDR2 FQNEAQ. With 1 base removed from V and 0 bases from J, the gap between germline ends came to 13 bases. This CDR3 comprises 18 residues. CDR3 sequence reads: CASSLVAGYPSGANVLTF. CDR3 DNA sequence: TGTGCCAGCAGCTTAGTGGCAGGCTATCCCTCTGGGGCCAACGTCCTGACTTTC. Looking up the rest from reference TRBV7-8 and TRBJ2-6 gives the full variable domain: GAGVSQSPRYKVAKRGQDVALRCDPISGHVSLFWYQQALGQGPEFLTYFQNEAQLDKSGLPSDRFFAERPEGSVSTLKIQRTQQEDSAVYLCASSLVAGYPSGANVLTFGAGSRLTVL.

The V call is TRBV18, the J call TRBJ1-1, with D maybe TRBD1 (5 bases). V lost 3 bases and J 0 bases, leaving 5 bases between the germline ends. This CDR3 has 13 amino acids. Germline values: CDR1 KGHSH, CDR2 LQKENI. For the CDR3, the DNA is TGTGCCAGCTCACCGACAGTGAACACTGAAGCTTTCTTT. Its translation is CASSPTVNTEAFF.

The chain is built from TRBV29-1 and TRBJ2-6, with 7 nucleotides matching TRBD1. Trimming removed 3 bases from V and 0 bases from J; junction bases left unmatched: 8. The germline V gene has CDR1 SQVTM and CDR2 ANQGSEA. CDR3 size: 17 residues. CDR3: CSVDAWDSPSGANVLTF. CDR3 sequence (DNA): TGCAGCGTTGATGCATGGGACAGCCCCTCTGGGGCCAACGTCCTGACTTTC.

A few counts support this clone. Compared with germline, one end of the junction differs, possibly owing to a read error. The chain uses TRBV16 and TRBJ1-2, with unresolved D. This CDR3 spans 12 amino acids. Germline V gene sequence: CDR1 KGHSY, CDR2 FQNENV. CDR3 residues: CASSQMVRTPSF. In DNA form, the CDR3 reads TGTGCCAGCAGCCAAATGGTCCGGACTCCCTCCTTC.

The chain is built from TRBV18 and TRBJ1-1; D is perhaps TRBD1 (6 bases). The CDR3 has 17 amino acids. Germline V gives CDR1 KGHSH, CDR2 LQKENI. V lost 2 bases to trimming and J lost 0 bases, with 16 bases between them. The CDR3 DNA sequence: TGTGCCAGCTCACCAGGATACACGACAGGACTGAACACTGAAGCTTTCTTT. This codes for CASSPGYTTGLNTEAFF.

CDR3 coding DNA: TGCGCCAGCAGCCAAGGAGGGAGGACGGTCCATTCACCCCTCCACTTT. Protein: CASSQGGRTVHSPLHF. This chain links TRBV4-3 with TRBJ1-6; D gene uncertain. V was cut by 1 base and J by 8 bases, with 15 bases left in between. CDR1 and CDR2 from the germline V gene are LGHNA and YSLEER. This CDR3 is 16 amino acids long.

V is TRBV2 and J is TRBJ1-2; a weak D match, TRBD1 (6 bases). V shed 4 bases and J shed 2 bases, with 11 bases lying between them. CDR1 and CDR2 (germline): SNHLY, FYNNEI. The CDR3 has 14 residues. In nucleotides, the CDR3 is TGTGCCAGCAGTGGCCCAGGGGAGAACTATGGCTACACCTTC. Protein sequence: CASSGPGENYGYTF.

V is TRBV4-1 and J is TRBJ2-3, with 8 bases matching TRBD1. The CDR3 contains 16 residues. From germline, CDR1 is MGHRA and CDR2 YSYEKL. The junction had 9 bases not matched to a gene; V was cut back by 5 bases and J by 2 bases. For the CDR3, the DNA is TGCGCCAGCAGCGGCAACAGGGGGATAAACACAGATACGCAGTATTTT. Amino acid sequence: CASSGNRGINTDTQYF.

This chain uses TRBV19 with TRBJ2-7; D call uncertain. The CDR3 is 14 residues long. Germline V lookup: CDR1 LNHDA, CDR2 SQIVND (reference sequence). Between the trimmed V and J ends, which lost 1 base and 0 bases, there was a span of 7 bases. This chain's CDR3 is CASSIVENSYEQYF. The CDR3 DNA reads TGTGCCAGTAGTATAGTCGAGAACTCCTACGAGCAGTACTTC.

The V call is TRBV9, the J call TRBJ2-7; D might be TRBD2 (7 bases). This CDR3 has 15 residues. Trimming took 0 bases from V and 2 from J, leaving 12 bases between them. Germline CDR1 is SGDLS and CDR2 is YYNGEE. The CDR3 nucleotides are TGTGCCAGCAGCGTAGGTAAGGGGGGGGCCTACGAGCAGTACTTC. Residues: CASSVGKGGAYEQYF.

V gene TRBV30 combines with J gene TRBJ2-7; 9 bases are a match to TRBD2. CDR3 length: 16 amino acids. After removal of 1 base from V and 2 bases from J, the junction contained 9 bases not matched to a gene. Germline V gives CDR1 GTSNPN, CDR2 SVGIG (reference sequence). CDR3 sequence: CAWSGRATSGTYEQYF. The CDR3 DNA sequence: TGTGCCTGGAGTGGCAGGGCGACTAGCGGAACCTACGAGCAGTACTTC.

The gene calls are TRBV4-3 and TRBJ2-3; 10 bases are shared with TRBD2. The germline gives CDR1 LGHNA, CDR2 YSLEER. J gave up 0 bases and V 0 bases, and 0 bases lay outside the gene matches. This CDR3 spans 16 amino acids. The CDR3 loop is CASSQELAGSTDTQYF. DNA for the CDR3: TGCGCCAGCAGCCAAGAACTAGCGGGGAGCACAGATACGCAGTATTTT.

The rearrangement uses TRBV10-2 and TRBJ2-3; the D gene is possibly TRBD2 (5 bases). The germline gives CDR1 WSHSY, CDR2 SAAADI. Between the trimmed V and J ends, which lost 2 bases and 2 bases, there was a span of 14 bases. The CDR3 spans 16 residues. This CDR3 reads CASSEDLGRVTDTQYF. The CDR3 DNA reads TGCGCCAGCAGTGAGGATCTGGGGAGAGTCACAGATACGCAGTATTTT.

The chain carries TRBV4-3 and TRBJ1-5; 7 nucleotides line up with TRBD1. V shed 0 bases, J shed 4 bases, and the junction held 9 bases outside the gene matches. The germline V gene encodes CDR1 LGHNA and CDR2 YSLEER. This CDR3 is built from 17 residues. The CDR3 sequence: CASSQDRGLTGNQPQHF. DNA of the CDR3: TGCGCCAGCAGCCAAGATCGGGGCCTGACAGGGAATCAGCCCCAGCATTTT.

The chain employs TRBV10-3 and TRBJ2-6; tentatively, D is TRBD1 (6 bases). The CDR3 has 19 amino acids. Trimming stripped 2 bases from V and 2 bases from J, with 19 bases between. CDR1 and CDR2 from the germline V gene are ENHRY and SYGVKD. The CDR3 region is CAISEIGQSGEAGANVLTF. CDR3 nucleotides: TGTGCCATCAGTGAGATAGGACAGAGCGGTGAGGCTGGGGCCAACGTCCTGACTTTC.